This T cell receptor (beta chain) was documented in a study of cytomegalovirus exposure and HLA in healthy donors. Each donor was healthy, and each was a bone marrow donor. Use of 60 Vbeta and 13 Jbeta primers characterized the PCR. Clones were read by immunoSEQ multiplex PCR, and TCRdb kept only the in-frame ones, dropping some. The sample lists about 140,000 clones, approximately 80% occurring once. A remark on this clone: Its antigen is as yet unknown.

Study-wide results and caveats: Another analysis was done later, and it associated approximately 17,000 TCR beta sequences with HLA alleles at 0.05 false discovery rate. Specificity for CMV antigens was confirmed in vitro for a few of the CMV-associated chains. Reports credit the classifier with highly specific, highly sensitive diagnosis of cytomegalovirus status.

What was sequenced was PBMCs. The receptor comes from a male donor in good health and CMV-seronegative.

CDR3 region: CASSLAALDRGYEQYF. The CDR3 coding sequence is TGTGCCAGCAGCTTAGCCGCCCTGGACAGGGGCTACGAGCAGTACTTC. The chain couples TRBV11-2 to TRBJ2-5; TRBD1 aligns across 9 bases. The end of the DNA aligns better with TRBJ2-7, so the J call may be wrong. Germline CDR1 is SGHAT and CDR2 is FQNNGV. The CDR3 totals 16 residues.